The 18 T cell receptor beta chains presented below share a single source sample, sequenced in a study of T cell changes during pregnancy in multiple sclerosis. TCRdb keeps only in-frame clones here, not all; method: immunoSEQ multiplex PCR. The data contain roughly 59,000 clones, around 91% of them singletons. The material sequenced was peripheral blood, taken in the third trimester of pregnancy. Source of these receptors: a female donor in good health, enrolled as a control in a pregnancy study.

This clone has only one observation. The chain uses TRBV5-1 and TRBJ1-6, with 8 bases fitting TRBD1. CDR1 is SGHRS, CDR2 YFSETQ, per germline. The V segment lost 2 bases and the J segment 9 bases; nucleotides outside the gene matches: 10. The CDR3 spans 16 residues. The CDR3 sequence is CASSFKGTGGSSPLHF. DNA of the CDR3: TGCGCCAGCAGCTTTAAGGGAACAGGGGGTAGTTCACCCCTCCACTTT.

This clone appeared once. The chain has TRBV7-8 and TRBJ1-1; D perhaps matches TRBD1 (6 bases). In germline, CDR1 is SGHVS, CDR2 FQNEAQ. The V and J ends lost 1 base and 6 bases respectively, with 15 bases between them. This CDR3 is 15 amino acids long. CDR3 loop: CASSLGGRGNAEAFF. In DNA form, the CDR3 reads TGTGCCAGCAGCTTAGGCGGCAGGGGAAACGCTGAAGCTTTCTTT.

This rearrangement joins TRBV11-2 to TRBJ2-3; 7 bases agree with TRBD1. V gave up 5 bases and J gave up 6 bases; unmatched junction bases: 2. The CDR3 covers 12 residues. Germline V lookup: CDR1 SGHAT, CDR2 FQNNGV. The CDR3 DNA is TGTGCCAGCAGCCAGGGGGTGGATACGCAGTATTTT. This translates into CASSQGVDTQYF.

Turning to this clone: The junction does not match germline at one end; this may be a read error. The gene calls are TRBV7-7 and TRBJ2-1; 9 bases agree with TRBD1. Germline lookup yields CDR1 SSHAT and CDR2 FNYEAQ (reference sequence). This CDR3 has 15 residues. This CDR3 is CASSLERTGVNEQFF. Written as DNA, the CDR3 is TGTGCTAGCAGCTTAGAGAGGACAGGGGTCAATGAGCAGTTCTTC. Full variable domain (remainder filled in from reference TRBV7-7 and TRBJ2-1): GAGVSQSPRYKVTKRGQDVTLRCDPISSHATLYWYQQALGQGPEFLTYFNYEAQPDKSGLPSDRFSAERPEGSISTLTIQRTEQRDSAMYRCASSLERTGVNEQFFGPGTRLTVL.

This clone has a handful of counts. V usage is TRBV19 and J usage is TRBJ1-2, with D maybe TRBD1 (5 bases). The V end was cut by 11 bases, the J end by 3 bases, with 10 bases between. The germline CDR1 and CDR2 sequences are LNHDA and SQIVND (reference sequence). The CDR3 is 11 amino acids. CDR3 region: CAVRGDYGYTF. The CDR3 DNA reads TGTGCCGTCCGGGGGGACTATGGCTACACCTTC.

The J gene is TRBJ1-4, the V gene TRBV30; TRBD1 agrees at 7 bases. There are 14 residues in the CDR3. Trimming removed 6 bases from V and 0 bases from J; junction bases left unmatched: 4. The V gene's germline CDR1 is GTSNPN and CDR2 SVGIG (reference sequence). CDR3 amino acids: CACTGESTNEKLFF. CDR3 bases: TGTGCCTGTACAGGGGAGTCAACTAATGAAAAACTGTTTTTT. The variable domain in full, completed from reference TRBV30 and TRBJ1-4, reads SQTIHQWPATLVQPVGSPLSLECTVEGTSNPNLYWYRQAAGRGLQLLFYSVGIGQISSEVPQNLSASRPQDRQFILSSKKLLLSDSGFYLCACTGESTNEKLFFGSGTQLSVL.

The chain carries TRBV30 and TRBJ2-7; D is perhaps TRBD2 (6 bases). Trimming shortened V by 5 bases and J by 3 bases, and 14 bases separated the two germline ends. This CDR3 has 13 residues. Germline CDR1 GTSNPN, CDR2 SVGIG (reference sequence). The CDR3: CAWDVGSGYEQYF. The CDR3 region has the DNA TGTGCCTGGGACGTCGGTAGCGGCTACGAGCAGTACTTC.

V gene TRBV6-4 combines with J gene TRBJ2-3, with 8 bases matching TRBD2. The CDR3 is made up of 15 amino acids. Germline values: CDR1 MRHNA, CDR2 SNTAGT. The trim removed 5 bases at V and 3 bases at J, leaving 7 bases unmatched. In DNA, the CDR3 is TGTGCCAGCAGTCTCGGGGGGGCCAAGACAGATACGCAGTATTTT. Protein product: CASSLGGAKTDTQYF.

About this clone itself: Other nucleotide sequences from this sample produce the same CDR3. CDR3 amino acids: CASSLGQGNYGYTF. As DNA, the CDR3 is TGTGCCAGCAGCTTGGGACAGGGGAACTATGGCTACACCTTC. The chain has TRBV7-9 and TRBJ1-2; 10 bases align to TRBD1. The germline V gene encodes CDR1 SEHNR and CDR2 FQNEAQ (reference sequence). This CDR3 spans 14 amino acids. After removal of 3 bases from V and 2 bases from J, the junction contained 0 bases not matched to a gene.

In its sample, this clone was seen once. J is TRBJ2-7 and V is TRBV7-3; 8 bases match TRBD1. In germline, CDR1 is SGHTA, CDR2 FQGTGA. Trimming at V came to 0 bases and at J to 2 bases, leaving 3 bases not matched to a gene. This CDR3 region has 15 residues. The CDR3 reads CASSLTWTGPYEQYF. CDR3 DNA: TGTGCCAGCAGCTTAACTTGGACAGGGCCCTACGAGCAGTACTTC.

This clone was counted a few times. The rearrangement joins TRBV7-2 to TRBJ1-3, with 10 bases lining up with TRBD1. This CDR3 is 14 amino acids long. The germline CDR1 and CDR2 sequences are SGHTA and FQGNSA. J gave up 5 bases and V 5 bases, and 3 bases lay outside the gene matches. The CDR3 nucleotides read TGTGCCAGCAGCGCGGGACAGGGGAGAAACACCATATATTTT. Translating gives CASSAGQGRNTIYF.

This chain joins TRBV6-6 and TRBJ1-1; 7 nucleotides line up with TRBD1. Trimming cost V 0 bases and J 2 bases; bases outside gene matches: 6. CDR3 size: 16 residues. In germline, CDR1 is MNHNY, CDR2 SVGAGI (reference sequence). CDR3 sequence reads: CASSYSGGQTNTEAFF. As DNA, the CDR3 is TGTGCCAGCAGTTACTCGGGGGGACAGACCAACACTGAAGCTTTCTTT.

The rearrangement links TRBV7-9 to TRBJ2-5; 7 bases are a match to TRBD2. This CDR3 region has 15 residues. The ends lost 8 bases at V and 2 bases at J; junction bases unmatched: 11. Germline V gene sequence: CDR1 SEHNR, CDR2 FQNEAQ (reference sequence). CDR3: CASRALGAGQETQYF. CDR3 nucleotide sequence: TGTGCCAGCCGAGCCCTTGGAGCGGGGCAAGAGACCCAGTACTTC.

The rearrangement links TRBV28 to TRBJ1-3, with D tentatively TRBD1 (5 bases). Germline CDR1 is MDHEN and CDR2 is SYDVKM. The CDR3 length is 13 residues. Deletions cut 5 bases from V and 7 bases from J, with 12 bases between. The CDR3 DNA is TGTGCCAGCAGTCCCCAGGGTCGGAACACCATATATTTT. Translating it yields CASSPQGRNTIYF.

The V and J genes are TRBV18 and TRBJ2-5, with D maybe TRBD2 (6 bases). This CDR3 spans 16 amino acids. V lost 0 bases and J 1 base, leaving 12 bases between the germline ends. CDR1 and CDR2 (germline): KGHSH, LQKENI. In nucleotides, the CDR3 is TGTGCCAGCTCACCACCGGACGGCGGGACCCAAGAGACCCAGTACTTC. This codes for CASSPPDGGTQETQYF. The full variable domain, completed using reference TRBV18 and TRBJ2-5, is NAGVMQNPRHLVRRRGQEARLRCSPMKGHSHVYWYRQLPEEGLKFMVYLQKENIIDESGMPKERFSAEFPKEGPSILRIQQVVRGDSAAYFCASSPPDGGTQETQYFGPGTRLLVL.

The chain combines TRBV6-6 with TRBJ1-5; 8 nucleotides match TRBD1. This CDR3 comprises 16 residues. Per germline, CDR1 MNHNY and CDR2 SVGAGI (reference sequence). V shed 6 bases and J 3 bases; nucleotides not matched to a gene: 10. CDR3 residues: CASRLNQGASNQPQHF. The CDR3 DNA reads TGTGCCAGCAGATTAAATCAGGGGGCTTCCAATCAGCCCCAGCATTTT.

For the CDR3, the DNA is TGTGCCAGCAGTGACAGAGCCAAGGGGAACATTCAGTACTTC. It codes for CASSDRAKGNIQYF. The chain employs TRBV9 and TRBJ2-4; TRBD1 is a possible D gene (5 bases). Germline CDR1 reads SGDLS; CDR2 reads YYNGEE. The CDR3 is made up of 14 amino acids. Trimming pared 5 bases from V and 7 bases from J, leaving 16 bases between.

This chain connects TRBV5-1 to TRBJ2-7; 12 nucleotides align to TRBD1. Looked up from germline, CDR1 is SGHRS and CDR2 is YFSETQ. The CDR3 consists of 17 residues. V dropped 5 bases and J dropped 3; count of bases not matched to a gene: 12. The CDR3 protein is CASRPGTGGVGNYEQYF. The CDR3 DNA reads TGCGCCAGCAGACCCGGGACAGGGGGCGTGGGGAACTACGAGCAGTACTTC.